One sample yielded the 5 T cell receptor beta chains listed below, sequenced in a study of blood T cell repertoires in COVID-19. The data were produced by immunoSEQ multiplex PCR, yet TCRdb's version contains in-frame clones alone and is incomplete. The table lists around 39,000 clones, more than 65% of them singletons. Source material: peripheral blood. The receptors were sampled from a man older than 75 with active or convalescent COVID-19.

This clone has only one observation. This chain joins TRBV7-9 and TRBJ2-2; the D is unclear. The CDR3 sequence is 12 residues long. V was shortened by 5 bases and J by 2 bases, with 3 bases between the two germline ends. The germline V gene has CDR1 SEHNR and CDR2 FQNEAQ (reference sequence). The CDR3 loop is CASSHNTGELFF. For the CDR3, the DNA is TGTGCCAGCAGCCATAACACCGGGGAGCTGTTTTTT.

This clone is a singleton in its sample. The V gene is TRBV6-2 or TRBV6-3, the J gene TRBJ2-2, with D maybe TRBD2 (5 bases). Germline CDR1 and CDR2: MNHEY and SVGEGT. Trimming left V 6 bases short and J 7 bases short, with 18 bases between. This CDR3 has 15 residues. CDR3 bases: TGTGCCAGCAGCCAACCCCCACCCGGGGTCGGGGAGCTGTTTTTT. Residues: CASSQPPPGVGELFF.

CDR3 bases: TGCGCCAGCAGCTTGAACAGAGACCAAGAGACCCAGTACTTC. Its protein product is CASSLNRDQETQYF. J is TRBJ2-5 and V is TRBV5-1; unclear D gene. The V end was cut by 1 base, the J end by 0 bases, with 7 bases between. The CDR3 covers 14 residues. CDR1 SGHRS and CDR2 YFSETQ come from the germline V gene.

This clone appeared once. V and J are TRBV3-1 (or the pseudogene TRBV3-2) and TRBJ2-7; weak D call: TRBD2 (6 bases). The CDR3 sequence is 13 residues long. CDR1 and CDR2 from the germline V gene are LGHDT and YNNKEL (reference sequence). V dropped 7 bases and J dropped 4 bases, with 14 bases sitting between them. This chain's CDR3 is CASTRGGDYEQYF. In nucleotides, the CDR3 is TGTGCCAGCACCCGCGGAGGGGATTACGAGCAGTACTTC.

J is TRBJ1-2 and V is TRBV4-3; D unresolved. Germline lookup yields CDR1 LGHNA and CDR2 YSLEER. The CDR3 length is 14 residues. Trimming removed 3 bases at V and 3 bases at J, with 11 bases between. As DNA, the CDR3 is TGCGCCAGCAGCCAGTCGAGCCTGGACTATGGCTACACCTTC. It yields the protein CASSQSSLDYGYTF.